Each of the 15 T cell receptor beta chains below was sequenced from the same sample in a study of T cell clones after liver transplantation. The assay was immunoSEQ multiplex PCR, and TCRdb's table has in-frame clones only and misses some. This table holds around 100,000 clones, 80% to 90% found once. The source material was CD4+ T cells from blood, sampled around 44 months after liver transplant. All receptors derive from a human patient who received a liver transplant. The graft donor may account for some of the T cells.

V and J are TRBV6-5 and TRBJ1-1, with D uncertain. CDR3 length: 12 residues. Germline loops: CDR1 MNHEY, CDR2 SVGAGI. V was clipped by 7 bases and J by 4 bases, with 10 bases between them. The CDR3 reads CASKASGTEAFF. The CDR3 DNA sequence: TGTGCCAGCAAGGCGTCCGGCACTGAAGCTTTCTTT.

V and J are TRBV7-9 and TRBJ2-3, with 10 positions matching TRBD2. Trimming at V came to 4 bases and at J to 2 bases, leaving 12 bases not matched to a gene. The CDR3 loop spans 18 amino acids. CDR1 and CDR2 (germline): SEHNR, FQNEAQ (reference sequence). The CDR3 spells CASSSGLASYLNTDTQYF. The CDR3 bases are TGTGCCAGCAGCTCGGGACTAGCGAGTTACCTTAACACAGATACGCAGTATTTT.

The chain uses TRBV6-1 and TRBJ2-1; D perhaps matches TRBD1 (6 bases). The ends were cut back, 3 bases at V and 9 bases at J, with 12 bases in the middle. The CDR3 consists of 13 residues. CDR1 and CDR2 (germline): MNHNS, SASEGT. The CDR3 loop reads CASSDSGAGEQFF. CDR3 coding DNA: TGTGCCAGCAGTGACTCAGGGGCGGGTGAGCAGTTCTTC.

The chain links TRBV7-2 to TRBJ1-1; 7 bases fit TRBD1. The CDR3 length is 17 residues. The V and J ends lost 1 base and 4 bases, in that order; junction bases with no gene match: 12. CDR1 SGHTA and CDR2 FQGNSA come from the germline V gene. CDR3 in DNA: TGTGCCAGCAGCTTAGGATCCCCAGGGGGAGGAGGCACTGAAGCTTTCTTT. Protein product: CASSLGSPGGGGTEAFF.

This CDR3 reads CASSETSGRAGGRNEQFF. DNA of the CDR3: TGCGCCAGCAGTGAGACTAGCGGGAGGGCCGGGGGAAGAAATGAGCAGTTCTTC. The rearrangement uses TRBV10-2 and TRBJ2-1, with 13 bases that match TRBD2. The J segment lost 7 bases and the V segment lost 2 bases, leaving 11 bases of the junction unmatched. Germline-derived CDR1 and CDR2 are WSHSY and SAAADI. The CDR3 is made up of 18 amino acids.

This clone was counted a single time. CDR3 nucleotides: TGTGCCAGCGGGGGACGGAGTATGCATAGCGGGAGCAGCCCCTACGAGCAGTACTTC. This encodes CASGGRSMHSGSSPYEQYF. The gene calls are TRBV27 and TRBJ2-7, with TRBD2 identical over 9 bases. The ends lost 8 bases at V and 2 bases at J; junction bases unmatched: 22. The CDR3 is 19 amino acids. The germline gives CDR1 MNHEY, CDR2 SMNVEV (reference sequence).

This clone was counted only a few times. The chain links TRBV9 to TRBJ2-2; D not resolved. Germline loops: CDR1 SGDLS, CDR2 YYNGEE. This CDR3 spans 12 amino acids. V shed 4 bases and J shed 2 bases, with 3 bases lying between them. DNA for the CDR3: TGTGCCAGCAGCCCCAACACCGGGGAGCTGTTTTTT. Translating it yields CASSPNTGELFF. Combining the CDR3 with reference TRBV9 and TRBJ2-2 gives the whole variable domain DSGVTQTPKHLITATGQRVTLRCSPRSGDLSVYWYQQSLDQGLQFLIQYYNGEERAKGNILERFSAQQFPDLHSELNLSSLELGDSALYFCASSPNTGELFFGEGSRLTVL.

The chain recombines TRBV7-6 with TRBJ1-6; D not certain. V lost 1 base and J 7 bases, leaving 11 bases between the germline ends. Per the germline V gene, CDR1 is SGHVS and CDR2 is FNYEAQ. This CDR3 is 15 amino acids long. The CDR3: CASSLVWDRNSPLHF. DNA for the CDR3: TGTGCCAGCAGCTTAGTTTGGGATCGAAATTCACCCCTCCACTTT.

CDR3 coding DNA: TGCGCCAGCAGCTTGGATGGGGGGGCGAGTCAGCCCCAGCATTTT. It translates to CASSLDGGASQPQHF. The chain is built from TRBV5-1 and TRBJ1-5; D may be TRBD1 (6 bases). Trimming shortened V by 0 bases and J by 6 bases, and 13 bases separated the two germline ends. The CDR3 has 15 residues. Germline CDR1 and CDR2: SGHRS and YFSETQ.

This chain links TRBV5-6 with TRBJ2-3; D tentatively fits TRBD1 or TRBD2 (5 bases each). CDR1 SGHDT and CDR2 YYEEEE come from the germline V gene. With 2 bases removed from V and 6 bases from J, the gap between germline ends came to 13 bases. The CDR3 runs to 14 residues. DNA for the CDR3: TGTGCCAGCAGCTTTCCTAGCAGGGCGGATACGCAGTATTTT. Translating gives CASSFPSRADTQYF.

The chain joins TRBV14 to TRBJ2-3, with 8 bases identical to TRBD1. J lost 15 bases, V lost 5 bases, and 13 bases had no gene match. This CDR3 region has 13 residues. CDR1 is SGHDN, CDR2 FVKESK, per germline. The CDR3 DNA reads TGTGCCAGCAGCGGACAGGGTATTAGTCCCCATTATTTT. Protein product: CASSGQGISPHYF.

The V call is TRBV20-1, the J call TRBJ1-1; the D is unclear. The CDR3 is 11 residues long. Germline lookup yields CDR1 DFQATT and CDR2 SNEGSKA (reference sequence). The V end was cut by 0 bases, the J end by 4 bases, with 3 bases between. The CDR3 protein is CSARDPTEAFF. In nucleotides, the CDR3 is TGCAGTGCTAGAGATCCCACTGAAGCTTTCTTT.

J is TRBJ2-2 and V is TRBV5-1; no clear D gene. There are 13 residues in the CDR3. Between the trimmed V and J ends, which lost 9 bases and 3 bases, there was a span of 12 bases. Germline V CDR1 and CDR2: SGHRS, YFSETQ. CDR3 loop: CATKVKDTGELFF. In DNA form, the CDR3 reads TGCGCCACCAAGGTGAAGGACACCGGGGAGCTGTTTTTT.

The chain links TRBV4-2 to TRBJ1-3; D is uncertain. The CDR3 is 17 amino acids. Trimming removed 1 base at V and 4 bases at J, with 17 bases between. Looked up from germline, CDR1 is LGHNA and CDR2 is YNFKEQ. CDR3 nucleotide sequence: TGTGCCAGCAGCCAAGTTTTCCCCTCGGGTGGGGGAAACACCATATATTTT. The encoded protein is CASSQVFPSGGGNTIYF.

This chain links TRBV15 with TRBJ1-4, with 9 bases lining up with TRBD1. Germline trimming cut 3 bases from V and 0 bases from J; bases unmatched to any gene: 2. Germline V gene sequence: CDR1 LNHNV, CDR2 YYDKDF (reference sequence). The CDR3 extends over 16 amino acids. CDR3 amino acids: CATSRGQGATNEKLFF. In DNA form, the CDR3 reads TGTGCCACCAGCAGGGGACAGGGAGCAACTAATGAAAAACTGTTTTTT.